Sequencing of this TCR beta chain was carried out in a study of blood T cell repertoires in COVID-19. About the research overall: Some COVID-19 samples were acute and others convalescent; all came from the United States, Italy and Spain.

CDR3 length: 14 residues. The trim removed 9 bases at V and 2 bases at J, leaving 8 bases unmatched. Germline V gene data show CDR1 as LNHDA and CDR2 as SQIVND (reference sequence). Using immunoSEQ multiplex PCR, the repertoire was profiled, and TCRdb retains in-frame clones only, with some absent. The sample includes under 85,000 clones, around 90% seen only once; the top ten take about 6.7%. The origin of this receptor is a man between 65 and 85 years old with acute or convalescent COVID-19. Sequenced material: peripheral blood. This chain joins TRBV19 and TRBJ2-7; TRBD1 matches at 9 bases. CDR3: CASAATGGTYEQYF. The CDR3 DNA follows: TGTGCCAGCGCCGCGACAGGGGGTACCTACGAGCAGTACTTC.